This entry lists 27 T cell receptor beta chains sequenced from one sample in a study of blood T cell repertoires in COVID-19. Assay: immunoSEQ multiplex PCR; the TCRdb copy retains only in-frame clones and omits some. The table shows more than 110,000 clones, with over 60% occurring only once. Sequenced material: peripheral blood. These TCRs come from a woman aged 80 or over with active or convalescent COVID-19.

The chain is built from TRBV5-5 and TRBJ1-2; D possibly corresponds to TRBD1 (6 bases). Per the germline V gene, CDR1 is SGHKS and CDR2 is YYEKEE (reference sequence). This CDR3 contains 14 residues. V lost 0 bases, J lost 4 bases, and 10 bases lay in between. This CDR3 is CASSLAGASYGYTF. CDR3 coding DNA: TGTGCCAGCAGCTTGGCAGGGGCGAGCTATGGCTACACCTTC.

This chain connects TRBV3-1 (or the pseudogene TRBV3-2) to TRBJ2-7; D call uncertain. The CDR3 covers 16 residues. V lost 3 bases, J lost 0 bases, and 15 bases lay in between. Looked up from germline, CDR1 is LGHDT and CDR2 is YNNKEL (reference sequence). The CDR3 region is CASSHKRGGISYEQYF. The CDR3, as DNA: TGTGCCAGCAGCCACAAAAGAGGCGGCATCTCCTACGAGCAGTACTTC.

The chain has TRBV28 and TRBJ1-1; D unresolved. From germline, CDR1 is MDHEN and CDR2 SYDVKM. V dropped 7 bases and J dropped 0 bases, with 9 bases sitting between them. This CDR3 has 13 residues. Here the CDR3 DNA reads TGTGCCAGCATAGGAGAGATGAACACTGAAGCTTTCTTT. Encoded protein: CASIGEMNTEAFF.

This clone was found a few times. This CDR3 is also generated by other DNA sequences in the sample. The chain uses TRBV25-1 and TRBJ2-3; 9 bases match TRBD1. V was pared by 5 bases and J by 4 bases, with 4 bases of the junction left unmatched. This CDR3 contains 14 residues. CDR1 MGHDK and CDR2 SYGVNS come from the germline V gene. This CDR3 reads CASSPTGGSDTQYF. CDR3 sequence (DNA): TGTGCCAGCAGTCCAACAGGGGGCTCAGATACGCAGTATTTT.

V and J are TRBV12-5 and TRBJ2-2, with 7 bases matching TRBD1. The germline V gene has CDR1 LGHNT and CDR2 FRNRAP. V was clipped by 5 bases and J by 5 bases; unmatched bases: 8. The CDR3 runs to 15 residues. The CDR3 is CASGRQGGGTGELFF. CDR3 sequence (DNA): TGTGCTAGTGGTCGACAGGGTGGCGGGACCGGGGAGCTGTTTTTT.

This sequence joins TRBV9 and TRBJ1-2, with 12 bases aligning to TRBD1. The germline gives CDR1 SGDLS, CDR2 YYNGEE. The V and J ends lost 2 bases and 7 bases, in that order; junction bases with no gene match: 9. This CDR3 has 16 residues. The CDR3 spells CASSVAGTGGLGGYTF. The CDR3 DNA follows: TGTGCCAGCAGCGTCGCCGGGACAGGGGGCTTGGGTGGCTACACCTTC.

The rearrangement joins TRBV28 to TRBJ1-6, with 9 positions matching TRBD1. Trimming cost V 7 bases and J 0 bases; bases outside gene matches: 16. CDR1 and CDR2 (germline): MDHEN, SYDVKM. The CDR3 covers 20 residues. In nucleotides, the CDR3 is TGTGCCAGCAAGGGCTCTGGGACAGGGCAATTCGGCTCCTATAATTCACCCCTCCACTTT. Protein product: CASKGSGTGQFGSYNSPLHF.

The chain links TRBV9 to TRBJ2-3, with 9 positions matching TRBD1. The CDR3 loop spans 18 amino acids. V lost 2 bases and J lost 6; bases outside the gene matches: 16. The germline gives CDR1 SGDLS, CDR2 YYNGEE. Here the CDR3 reads CASSVKDDRGSFVDTQYF. The CDR3 DNA follows: TGTGCCAGCAGCGTTAAAGACGACAGGGGGTCTTTCGTCGATACGCAGTATTTT.

This chain joins TRBV11-2 and TRBJ2-2, with a weak D call TRBD1 (6 bases). Germline CDR1 is SGHAT and CDR2 is FQNNGV. The length of the CDR3 is 14 residues. V dropped 5 bases and J dropped 4 bases, with 11 bases sitting between them. In DNA, the CDR3 is TGTGCCAGCAGCCGGGACAAGGCCACCGGGGAGCTGTTTTTT. Its translation: CASSRDKATGELFF.

There are many counts of this clone. V is TRBV3-1 (or the pseudogene TRBV3-2) and J is TRBJ1-2; D is uncertain. The germline V and J ends were trimmed by 1 base and 1 base, with 7 bases remaining between them. CDR1 and CDR2 from the germline V gene are LGHDT and YNNKEL (reference sequence). This CDR3 comprises 14 residues. The CDR3 nucleotides are TGTGCCAGCAGCCAAGTGGCCAGTAACTATGGCTACACCTTC. Translating gives CASSQVASNYGYTF.

The J gene is TRBJ1-3, the V gene TRBV6-6, with D unclear. This CDR3 contains 14 residues. The germline CDR1 and CDR2 sequences are MNHNY and SVGAGI (reference sequence). V lost 5 bases, J lost 3 bases, and 11 bases lay in between. The CDR3 region has the DNA TGTGCCAGCAGTCACGGGGAGGGTGGAAACACCATATATTTT. It codes for CASSHGEGGNTIYF.

The CDR3: CASSPLGSTGELFF. DNA for the CDR3: TGTGCCAGCTCACCACTTGGGAGCACCGGGGAGCTGTTTTTT. The chain is built from TRBV18 and TRBJ2-2; perhaps TRBD2 as D (5 bases). CDR3 size: 14 residues. CDR1 and CDR2 from the germline V gene are KGHSH and LQKENI. The V gene lost 1 base and the J gene lost 4 bases, with 7 bases spanning the gap.

The chain couples TRBV2 to TRBJ2-1; 9 bases agree with TRBD2. Per the germline V gene, CDR1 is SNHLY and CDR2 is FYNNEI. V lost 1 base, J lost 5 bases, and 3 bases stayed unmatched. There are 15 residues in the CDR3. The CDR3 sequence is CASSEGPSGDNEQFF. For the CDR3, the DNA is TGTGCCAGCAGTGAAGGGCCTAGCGGGGACAATGAGCAGTTCTTC.

The chain combines TRBV9 with TRBJ2-2, with 11 bases aligning to TRBD2. V shed 4 bases, J shed 6 bases, and the junction held 5 bases outside the gene matches. The germline V gene has CDR1 SGDLS and CDR2 YYNGEE. This CDR3 is 15 amino acids long. DNA for the CDR3: TGTGCCAGCAGCAATAGCGGGGGGGCCCCCGGGGAGCTGTTTTTT. It yields the protein CASSNSGGAPGELFF.

This rearrangement joins TRBV5-6 to TRBJ2-1, with D maybe TRBD2 (5 bases). This CDR3 is 12 amino acids long. The V end lost 4 bases, the J end lost 9 bases, and 11 bases lay between the germline ends. The germline V gene has CDR1 SGHDT and CDR2 YYEEEE. The CDR3 sequence is CASSLLGGEQFF. In DNA form, the CDR3 reads TGTGCCAGCAGCCTCCTCGGAGGTGAGCAGTTCTTC. The whole variable domain, remainder taken from reference TRBV5-6 and TRBJ2-1, is DAGVTQSPTHLIKTRGQQVTLRCSPKSGHDTVSWYQQALGQGPQFIFQYYEEEERQRGNFPDRFSGHQFPNYSSELNVNALLLGDSALYLCASSLLGGEQFFGPGTRLTVL.

This chain uses TRBV10-1 with TRBJ2-7; 7 nucleotides agree with TRBD1. The CDR3 runs to 13 residues. Germline CDR1 and CDR2: WNHNN and SYGVQD (reference sequence). The V gene end was trimmed by 5 bases and the J gene end by 2 bases; junction bases not matched to a gene: 3. The DNA of the CDR3 is TGCGCCAGCAGTCGGCAGGGGGCCTACGAGCAGTACTTC. Protein sequence: CASSRQGAYEQYF.

This chain links TRBV5-6 with TRBJ2-7; tentatively, D is TRBD1 (6 bases). Trimming removed 2 bases at V and 6 bases at J, with 9 bases between. Germline V gene sequence: CDR1 SGHDT, CDR2 YYEEEE. There are 12 residues in the CDR3. For the CDR3, the DNA is TGTGCCAGCAGCTTCGAAGGGGGCGAGCAGTACTTC. This codes for CASSFEGGEQYF.

The chain employs TRBV7-8 and TRBJ1-5, with TRBD1 matching 8 bases. The CDR3 runs to 17 residues. V trimming: 5 bases; J trimming: 2 bases; junction bases outside the gene matches: 11. The germline gives CDR1 SGHVS, CDR2 FQNEAQ. In DNA form, the CDR3 reads TGTGCCAGCAGCGCATCCTCAGGACAGGGAGGCAATCAGCCCCAGCATTTT. Its protein product is CASSASSGQGGNQPQHF. Variable domain in full (rest from reference TRBV7-8 and TRBJ1-5): GAGVSQSPRYKVAKRGQDVALRCDPISGHVSLFWYQQALGQGPEFLTYFQNEAQLDKSGLPSDRFFAERPEGSVSTLKIQRTQQEDSAVYLCASSASSGQGGNQPQHFGDGTRLSIL.

The chain links TRBV5-4 to TRBJ1-2; 8 positions match TRBD1. There are 13 residues in the CDR3. CDR1 SGHNT and CDR2 YYREEE come from the germline V gene (reference sequence). J gave up 3 bases and V 4 bases, and 2 bases lay outside the gene matches. The CDR3 here is CASSRGQDYGYTF. The CDR3 DNA sequence: TGTGCCAGCAGCCGGGGACAGGACTATGGCTACACCTTC.

The chain employs TRBV10-3 and TRBJ2-1; 10 bases are shared with TRBD2. Germline V gene sequence: CDR1 ENHRY, CDR2 SYGVKD. V dropped 10 bases and J dropped 4; count of bases not matched to a gene: 10. There are 15 residues in the CDR3. The CDR3 nucleotides are TGTGCCACCAAAATCAGCGGGGGGGGTTACAATGAGCAGTTCTTC. This gives the protein CATKISGGGYNEQFF.

Comments on this clone: The same CDR3 also results from other DNA sequences found in this sample. This chain uses TRBV5-1 with TRBJ1-4; D call uncertain. Trimming removed 0 bases at V and 0 bases at J, with 3 bases between. The CDR3 length is 14 residues. The germline V gene encodes CDR1 SGHRS and CDR2 YFSETQ. The CDR3 is CASSLATTNEKLFF. The CDR3 DNA follows: TGCGCCAGCAGCTTGGCAACAACTAATGAAAAACTGTTTTTT.

This clone appeared a single time. The chain links TRBV4-1 to TRBJ1-2; a weak D match, TRBD1 (6 bases). The length of the CDR3 is 13 residues. Germline V lookup: CDR1 MGHRA, CDR2 YSYEKL. The V and J ends lost 3 bases and 8 bases respectively, with 13 bases between them. The DNA of the CDR3 is TGCGCCAGCAGCCAGATGTTTGGGGGCGGCTACACCTTC. Amino acids: CASSQMFGGGYTF.

The V call is TRBV7-2, the J call TRBJ2-1; TRBD2 matches 7 bases. Trimming cost V 0 bases and J 4 bases; bases outside gene matches: 3. Germline CDR1 is SGHTA and CDR2 is FQGNSA. The CDR3 runs 15 residues. CDR3 bases: TGTGCCAGCAGCTTAGCCAGCGGGGTGTACAATGAGCAGTTCTTC. Amino acids: CASSLASGVYNEQFF.

The chain combines TRBV5-1 with TRBJ2-7; TRBD1 agrees at 11 bases. CDR1 and CDR2 from the germline V gene are SGHRS and YFSETQ. The CDR3 loop spans 15 amino acids. The ends lost 5 bases at V and 5 bases at J; junction bases unmatched: 9. The CDR3 spells CASRQWTGGADEQYF. CDR3 DNA sequence: TGCGCCAGCAGACAATGGACAGGGGGCGCGGACGAGCAGTACTTC.

The gene calls are TRBV14 and TRBJ1-6, with unresolved D. CDR1 and CDR2 (germline): SGHDN, FVKESK. The germline V and J ends were trimmed by 0 bases and 6 bases, with 6 bases remaining between them. CDR3 length: 14 residues. The CDR3 sequence: CASSQERSNSPLHF. In DNA, the CDR3 is TGTGCCAGCAGCCAAGAGAGGAGTAATTCACCCCTCCACTTT.

This clone came up once. The chain recombines TRBV7-2 with TRBJ2-3; D is unclear. Trimming cost V 3 bases and J 8 bases, with 12 bases left between them. This CDR3 has 13 residues. Germline CDR1 SGHTA, CDR2 FQGNSA. The CDR3 loop is CASSFTEHATQYF. The DNA of the CDR3 is TGTGCCAGCAGCTTTACCGAACATGCTACGCAGTATTTT. Looking up the rest from reference TRBV7-2 and TRBJ2-3 gives the full variable domain: GAGVSQSPSNKVTEKGKDVELRCDPISGHTALYWYRQSLGQGLEFLIYFQGNSAPDKSGLPSDRFSAERTGGSVSTLTIQRTQQEDSAVYLCASSFTEHATQYFGPGTRLTVL.

V and J are TRBV28 and TRBJ1-2, with D hard to call. V lost 2 bases, J lost 7 bases, and 11 bases lay in between. Per germline, CDR1 MDHEN and CDR2 SYDVKM. The CDR3 is made up of 13 amino acids. The DNA of the CDR3 is TGTGCCAGCAGTTTAACGGGTTCTATTGGCTACACCTTC. Amino acid sequence: CASSLTGSIGYTF.